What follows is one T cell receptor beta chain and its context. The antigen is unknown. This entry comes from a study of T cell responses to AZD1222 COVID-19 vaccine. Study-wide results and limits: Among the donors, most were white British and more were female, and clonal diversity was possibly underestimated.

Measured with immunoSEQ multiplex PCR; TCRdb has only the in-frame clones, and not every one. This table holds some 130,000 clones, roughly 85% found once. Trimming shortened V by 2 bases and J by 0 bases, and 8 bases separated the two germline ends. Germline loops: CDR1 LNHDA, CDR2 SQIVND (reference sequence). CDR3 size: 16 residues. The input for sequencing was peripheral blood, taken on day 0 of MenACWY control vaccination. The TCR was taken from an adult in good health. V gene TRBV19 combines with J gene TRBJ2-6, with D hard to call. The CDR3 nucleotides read TGTGCCAGTAGTATAAAAGGCAGCTCTGGGGCCAACGTCCTGACTTTC. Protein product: CASSIKGSSGANVLTF.